This is a list of T cell receptor beta chains from one sample in a study of T cells in Graves' hyperthyroidism and ophthalmopathy. TCRdb recomputed calls from the multiplex PCR reads with MiXCR, one row per CDR3 protein. The repertoire holds approximately 220,000 distinct CDR3 sequences, with 15% to 20% as singletons. Material: blood. All receptors derive from a man in his forties or fifties with Graves' hyperthyroidism. The CDR3 runs from the conserved cysteine through the conserved F or W. D genes are given only for firm matches. Expanded clones are given a class, and other clones once, few, many or no size at all.

J gene	clone size	V gene	D gene	CDR3 DNA	CDR3 protein
TRBJ2-2	many	TRBV2	TRBD1	TGTGCCAGCAGTCTGGACAGGGCGGACACCGGGGAGCTGTTTTTT	CASSLDRADTGELFF
TRBJ1-5	many	TRBV2	NA	TGTGCCGGACACAGGGATCTCAATCAGCCCCAGCATTTT	CAGHRDLNQPQHF
TRBJ2-1	NA	TRBV9	NA	TGTGCCAGCAGCCAGGGACCTGTGGGCCTCGATGAGCAGTTCTTC	CASSQGPVGLDEQFF
TRBJ2-2	few	TRBV7-2	NA	TGTGCCAGCAGCGCCATCATGACTTCCCAAATTAACACCGGGGAGCTGTTTTTT	CASSAIMTSQINTGELFF
TRBJ2-6	NA	TRBV9	NA	TGTGCCAGCAGCGGAGGTCACAGGGCTCTGGGCTTTGGGGCCAACGTCCTGACTTTC	CASSGGHRALGFGANVLTF
TRBJ2-7	NA	TRBV18	NA	TGTGCCAGCTCACCACCGGGACGGCCCTACGAGCAGTACTTC	CASSPPGRPYEQYF
TRBJ2-5	many	TRBV7-2	NA	TGTGCCAGCAGCCACCGGGGTGTAGGGCAAGAGACCCAGTACTTC	CASSHRGVGQETQYF
TRBJ1-1	NA	TRBV29-1	TRBD1	TGCAGCGTACCGGGACAGAGGAACACTGAAGCTTTCTTT	CSVPGQRNTEAFF
TRBJ2-5	many	TRBV20-1	NA	TGCAGTGCTAGACATGGGCCACAAGAGACCCAGTACTTC	CSARHGPQETQYF
TRBJ1-1	NA	TRBV12-3/TRBV12-4	NA	TGTGCCAGCAGTTTGGGGGCGAGCACTGAAGCTTTCTTT	CASSLGASTEAFF
TRBJ2-3	many	TRBV7-9	NA	TGTGCCAGCAGTCACCAGGTTTCGGGGACGACCACAGATACGCAGTATTTT	CASSHQVSGTTTDTQYF
TRBJ2-3	many	TRBV6-1	TRBD2	TGTGCCAGCGGAAGAGGGAGCGGGGGGAAGACAGATACGCAGTATTTT	CASGRGSGGKTDTQYF
TRBJ1-4	NA	TRBV3-1	TRBD1	TGTGCCAGCAGCCAAGATCGCGACAGGGGCGTTGGACTGTTTTTT	CASSQDRDRGVGLFF
TRBJ2-7	many	TRBV28	TRBD1	TGTGCCAGCAGGGGGGGGGGACAGGGGGTCTACGAGCAGTACTTC	CASRGGGQGVYEQYF
TRBJ2-5	many	TRBV20-1	TRBD2	TGCAGTGCTAGCGACCAGCGGGGAGGGCGGAACTTC	CSASDQRGGRNF
TRBJ2-1	many	TRBV4-3	NA	TGCGCCAGCAGCCAAGACGGCCGTCAGGACCATGAGCAGTTCTTC	CASSQDGRQDHEQFF
TRBJ1-5	many	TRBV30	NA	TGTGCCTGGAGTACCGCAGGGTTTCAGCCCCAGCATTTT	CAWSTAGFQPQHF
TRBJ2-5	many	TRBV7-2	TRBD2	TGTGCCAGCAGCACAGGACTAGCGGGGGGTTGGGAGACCCAGTACTTC	CASSTGLAGGWETQYF
TRBJ1-6	NA	TRBV4-2	NA	TGTGCCAGCAGCCAAGATCCCCGGGAGGGGATAGGTTCACCCCTCCACTTT	CASSQDPREGIGSPLHF
TRBJ1-5	NA	TRBV6-1	TRBD1	TGTGCCAGCAGCACCGGGGCAGGGGGTAGCAATCAGCCCCAGCATTTT	CASSTGAGGSNQPQHF
TRBJ2-2	many	TRBV3-1	NA	TGTGCCAGCAGCCCCTCCGGCGGGAACACCGGGGAGCTGTTTTTT	CASSPSGGNTGELFF
TRBJ1-1	many	TRBV7-2	NA	TGTGCCAGCAGCCCAGGAGGTGGCGGGGGGTACACTGAAGCTTTCTTT	CASSPGGGGGYTEAFF
TRBJ1-2	few	TRBV10-3	TRBD1	TGTGCCATCAGTGAGCTACAGGGGTATGGCTACACCTTC	CAISELQGYGYTF
TRBJ2-7	many	TRBV5-1	TRBD2	TGCGCCAGCAGCCCACGTCCTGGGACTAGCGAGACTGGAGCCTACGAGCAGTACTTC	CASSPRPGTSETGAYEQYF
TRBJ2-1	few	TRBV19	NA	TGTGCCAGTAGTACCCGACTAAACAATGAGCAGTTCTTC	CASSTRLNNEQFF
TRBJ2-6	few	TRBV20-1	NA	TGCAGTGCTAGAGATCACGGGGCCGGGGCCAACGTCCTGACTTTC	CSARDHGAGANVLTF
TRBJ2-4	few	TRBV5-1	NA	TGCGCCAGCAGCTTGGTTCAGAAAAACATTCAGTACTTC	CASSLVQKNIQYF
TRBJ1-1	once	TRBV5-8	NA	TGTGCCAGCAGCTTGGTACTGACAGAGCACACTGAAGCTTTCTTT	CASSLVLTEHTEAFF
TRBJ1-4	NA	TRBV2	TRBD1	TGTGCCAGCAGTGTCGCGGACAGGGGCCGGATCCCGGATGAAAAACTGTTTTTT	CASSVADRGRIPDEKLFF
TRBJ2-1	many	TRBV5-1	NA	TGCGCCAGCAGCTTGAACAATGAGCAGTTCTTC	CASSLNNEQFF
TRBJ1-3	NA	TRBV2	TRBD1	TGTGCCAGCAGTAACCGGGACAGGGCGAGAGGCACCATATATTTT	CASSNRDRARGTIYF
TRBJ1-2	NA	TRBV12-3/TRBV12-4	TRBD1	TGTGCCAGCAGTTGGCGGGACAGGGTGAGCTACACCTTC	CASSWRDRVSYTF
TRBJ2-3	many	TRBV28	TRBD2	TGTGCCAGCAGCTCTCACTCGACTAGCGGGGGGGCGGGACCCGACCCCGGAGATACGCAGTATTTT	CASSSHSTSGGAGPDPGDTQYF
TRBJ1-2	many	TRBV2	NA	TGTGCCAGCAGCCTCACAGGGTCGCCTAACTATGGCTACACCTTC	CASSLTGSPNYGYTF
TRBJ1-1	many	TRBV28	NA	TGTGCCAGCAGCCCAATCCGGAACACTGAAGCTTTCTTT	CASSPIRNTEAFF
TRBJ2-4	many	TRBV18	NA	TGTGCCAGCTCACCGCCGGGACAAGGCAAAAACATTCAGTACTTC	CASSPPGQGKNIQYF
TRBJ1-1	many	TRBV11-2	NA	TGTGCCAGCAGCTTATGGGGGGTGGCTGAAGCTTTCTTT	CASSLWGVAEAFF
TRBJ1-5	few	TRBV6-6	NA	TGTGCCAGCAGTTACGGGACCGTTACTAGCAATCAGCCCCAGCATTTT	CASSYGTVTSNQPQHF
TRBJ2-5	many	TRBV4-3	NA	TGCGCCAGCAGCCAGAGCAGCGGGCACCAAGAGACCCAGTACTTC	CASSQSSGHQETQYF
TRBJ1-2	many	TRBV2	NA	TGTGCCAGCAGTGAAGTAACGGATCCCCGACAATATGGCTACACCTTC	CASSEVTDPRQYGYTF
TRBJ2-7	many	TRBV6-1	NA	TGTGCCAGCAGCCAGCTCCCGTACCCCTACGAGCAGTACTTC	CASSQLPYPYEQYF
TRBJ1-3	NA	TRBV4-3	NA	TGCGCCAGCAGCCAAGATCGTCCCGAGAGCTCTGGAAACACCATATATTTT	CASSQDRPESSGNTIYF
TRBJ1-5	many	TRBV28	NA	TGTGCCAGCAGTTTGGGGGTCAAGCCCCAGCATTTT	CASSLGVKPQHF
TRBJ1-5	many	TRBV24-1	TRBD1	TGTGCCACCAGTGGACAGGGTCTCAATCAGCCCCAGCATTTT	CATSGQGLNQPQHF
TRBJ2-5	many	TRBV28	TRBD2	TGTGCCAGCAAGCGGGGTCAGGAGACCCAGTACTTC	CASKRGQETQYF
TRBJ2-7	NA	TRBV6-1	NA	TGTGCCAGCAGTGACGATGGAAGGGACACTTACTCCTACGAGCAGTACTTC	CASSDDGRDTYSYEQYF
TRBJ2-5	few	TRBV19	NA	TGTGCCAGTAGCCCACAGGGCACGACCCAGTACTTC	CASSPQGTTQYF
TRBJ2-5	NA	TRBV28	NA	TGTGCCAGCAACCCTGGTGGTCAACCGTTGGAGACCCAGTACTTC	CASNPGGQPLETQYF